This T cell receptor beta chain came from a study of T cell repertoires in cytomegalovirus infection. Looking at the study overall: CMV infection and matching HLA type were both indicated by public TCR beta signatures.

Each CDR3 protein gets one entry after TCRdb re-called the reads with MiXCR. The repertoire has roughly 800,000 distinct CDR3 sequences, 25% to 30% of them found once; the top ten carry less than 15%. In the case of this clonotype: Antigen specificity is unknown.

The trim removed 0 bases at V and 6 bases at J, leaving 7 bases unmatched. The CDR3 runs 16 residues. Per the germline V gene, CDR1 is SGHKS and CDR2 is YYEKEE (reference sequence). This sequence joins TRBV5-5 and TRBJ1-3; 9 bases map to TRBD1. Sequenced here: cultured CD8+ T cells from PBMCs, sampled from culture after CMV antigen stimulation. The clonotype originates from a human donor in good health (CMV status not recorded). Some clones in this sample may be carry-over from other donors' samples. As DNA, the CDR3 is TGTGCCAGCAGCTTGGTCCAGACAGGGGGTGCAAACACCATATATTTT. Residues: CASSLVQTGGANTIYF.